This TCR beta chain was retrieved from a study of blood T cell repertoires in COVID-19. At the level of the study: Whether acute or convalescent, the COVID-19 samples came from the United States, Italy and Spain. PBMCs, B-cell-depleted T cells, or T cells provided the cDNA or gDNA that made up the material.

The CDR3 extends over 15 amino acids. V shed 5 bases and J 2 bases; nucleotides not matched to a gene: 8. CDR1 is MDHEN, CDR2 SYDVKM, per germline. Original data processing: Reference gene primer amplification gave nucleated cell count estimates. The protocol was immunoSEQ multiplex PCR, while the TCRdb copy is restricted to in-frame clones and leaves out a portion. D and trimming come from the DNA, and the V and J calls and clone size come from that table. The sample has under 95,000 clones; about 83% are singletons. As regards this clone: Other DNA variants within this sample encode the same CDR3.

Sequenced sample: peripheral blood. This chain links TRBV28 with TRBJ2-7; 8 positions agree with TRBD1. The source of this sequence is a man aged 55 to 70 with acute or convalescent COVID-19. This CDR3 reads CASSLSGGGTYEQYF. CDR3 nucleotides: TGTGCCAGCAGTCTTTCAGGGGGCGGGACCTACGAGCAGTACTTC.